This T cell receptor beta chain was sequenced during a study of blood T cells in healthy people across ages (dated by TCRdb to the mid-2010s). For context, the study as a whole: In model experiments, template switching captured roughly one uniquely barcoded TCR beta cDNA molecule for every two T cells. Donors were grouped into four age groups: young (average approximately 15 years), middle-aged (39), aged (over 55) and long-lived (about 89). The study analyzed two additional independent replicas of 1 million unique cDNA reads from the same blood draw for two donors, one aged 18 to 30 and one aged 80 or older. To track age-related changes in TCR beta repertoire diversity, the study relied on deep sequencing normalized with unique cDNA molecular identifiers. Here is what the overall study found, with its caveats: There was a strong correlation between observed TCR beta diversity and the percentage of naive T cells measured by flow cytometry. Estimates of total diversity from one million sequenced T cells were regarded as lower bounds and underestimates. Compared with the aged group, more naive CD4+ T cells, fewer expanded clones and increased TCR diversity were shown by the long-lived group, suggesting age selection. Donor CMV infection status was unknown, potentially confounding age-related changes in expanded clonotypes. Bulk unsorted PBMC profiling prevented conclusive comparison of naive and antigen-experienced compartments. As age increased, observed TCR beta diversity per million T cells dropped in a roughly linear way, and a significant reduction was already evident by age about 40.

The library came from 5' RACE. Sequencing used an Illumina HiSeq 2500. A second roughly 6 to 12 cycle PCR used a sample-barcoded 5' primer and a J-beta primer mix. Each TCR beta cDNA molecule received a unique molecular identifier from a template-switch 5' adaptor carrying 12 random nucleotides. At least 3 million CDR3-containing paired-end reads were obtained from each sample. First-strand cDNA was synthesized from all RNA with the Mint cDNA synthesis kit, primed by a TRBC-specific oligonucleotide. All cDNA was treated with uracil-DNA glycosylase and then went through a first 18-cycle PCR with the universal primers M1SS and BC2_uni_R. In the authors' own workflow: For normalization, 1 million high-quality reads were randomly selected from each sample, with every read carrying a distinct molecular identifier. Reads with shared molecular identifiers were discarded instead of being binned into consensus sequences. MiTCR, run with a Q25 quality threshold and the strictest error-elimination algorithm, handled CDR3 identification, clonotype clustering and error correction. A nonparametric unseen species model with Euler transformation was used to estimate lower-bound total TCR beta diversity. Through fastp at Q25 and MiXCR, TCRdb rebuilt clones from the public reads, retaining in-frame beta chains. CDR3 protein sequences are deduplicated, and each keeps its most common genes and DNA. The V and J calls reflect TCRdb's pipeline rather than the authors' work. In this sample the table shows 800,000 or so distinct CDR3 sequences, approximately 25% of which occur a single time. The top ten constitute 3% to 4% of the sample.

The germline V gene yields SGHDN for CDR1 and FVKESK for CDR2. V is cut by 1 base and J by 6 bases, and the space between the germline ends is 10 bases. Measured from the cysteine to the phenylalanine, the CDR3 is 13 residues long. This entry keeps only the CDR3 DNA: 39 bases, framed from base 1. The 39 donors, aged 6 to 90 years, were systemically healthy Caucasian individuals from Russia. About 10 milliliters of peripheral blood were drawn from each donor into EDTA-treated Vacutainer tubes. PBMCs were isolated by Ficoll-Paque density-gradient centrifugation, with at least 6.5 million obtained per sample. Total RNA was extracted from PBMCs with Trizol reagent, with at least 6 micrograms obtained per sample. For every donor, an aliquot of PBMCs went through flow cytometry to measure the percentages of naive CD45RAhigh/CD27high T cells. There are a few counts of this clonotype. The target of this receptor is not known. Qualities for individual bases were not recorded, and no much larger clone is one base off.

The same data also contributed to another study, on T cells of mothers and their children. As noted in the second study: The donors were nine systemically healthy Caucasian individuals, made up of three mothers and their six children. cDNA synthesis used all of the extracted RNA, with about 1.5 ug of RNA in each 15 ul reaction. Sample barcodes and 2-4 random nucleotides were added via the M1S primer in the second PCR. More than 8.5 million TCR beta CDR3 reads were obtained from each mother, and some 3 million reads were obtained from each child. TCR recombination output is similarly shaped by thymic selection in related and unrelated pairs, with a minor effect exerted by inherited differences. Related mother-child pairs always showed normalized repertoire overlap that was slightly higher than in unrelated mother-child pairs, though the difference was never significant. Persistent microchimeric T cell clones were not detected, at a sensitivity of approximately 100 clones per million clonotypes. To look for features that set related mother-child pairs apart from unrelated individuals, the researchers ran deep NGS to compare the TCR beta repertoires of mothers and children. Mothers averaged around 40 +/- 4 years of age and children averaged about 10 +/- 4 years. After adapters were ligated using NEBNext reagents, the libraries underwent 100+100 nt paired-end sequencing on an Illumina HiSeq 2000. To prevent cross-contamination, the mother and child libraries were prepared a month apart and were sequenced in separate runs. For each donor, between roughly 500,000 and 2,300,000 distinct TCR beta clonotypes were identified. Naive TCR beta clonotypes were estimated from low-frequency clonotypes matched to each donor's FACS-determined naive share, without sorting.

In this chain, TRBV14 is recombined with TRBJ2-7, and the D gene may be TRBD2, 6 bases matching. The sequenced sample was blood. This TCR was recovered from a boy younger than 18 in good health. At the DNA level, the sequence is TGTGCCAGCAGCCAAGCCTCCGGGAGCGAGCAGTACTTC. Its coded protein is CASSQASGSEQYF. With the portions outside the CDR3 filled from the reference TRBV14 and TRBJ2-7 genes, the complete variable region becomes EAGVTQFPSHSVIEKGQTVTLRCDPISGHDNLYWYRRVMGKEIKFLLHFVKESKQDESGMPNNRFLAERTGGTYSTLKVQPAELEDSGVYFCASSQASGSEQYFGPGTRLTVT.